This T cell receptor beta chain derives from a study of vaccination effects on CD4 cells after COVID-19. Notes on the study in general: Early post-infection timepoints were missing from the study, which also had few convalescent patients.

After roughly ten days in culture, the CD4+ T cells were isolated. Half-medium changes using IL-2 medium occurred on days 3 and 7. The CDR3 extends over 14 amino acids. Per the germline V gene, CDR1 is LGHNT and CDR2 is FRNRAP. V lost 6 bases and J lost 6; bases outside the gene matches: 10. Method: immunoSEQ multiplex PCR; TCRdb's copy keeps in-frame clones and lacks some. Here the sample spans over 65,000 clones, 77% being singletons. As concerns this clone: As yet, its antigen is unknown.

The source material was CD4+ T cells from PBMCs cultured without peptide, sampled before COVID-19 vaccination. The TCR originated in a human donor who received a COVID-19 vaccine. The chain carries TRBV12-5 and TRBJ2-7; 8 bases match TRBD2. The CDR3 protein is CASGSRLALGEQYV. The DNA of the CDR3 is TGTGCTAGTGGCTCAAGACTAGCGTTGGGCGAGCAGTACGTC.